This T cell receptor beta chain was observed in a study of CD8+CD57+ T cells in acquired aplastic anemia. Profiling that covered TCR beta VDJ and CDR3 relied on genomic DNA as its template. TCRdb re-derived calls from the reads in MiXCR, one entry per CDR3 protein. Here the sample spans some 220,000 distinct CDR3 sequences, around 32% being singletons. For this clonotype: A read error is possible here, since a much larger clone lies one base away. Given the absence of the conserved phenylalanine or tryptophan at the CDR3 end, a read error is likely.

CDR1 and CDR2 (germline): KGHDR, SFDVKD. The trim removed 5 bases at V and 0 bases at J, leaving 9 bases unmatched. The CDR3 spans 19 residues. Sequenced: sorted CD4+, CD8+, or CD8+CD57+ T cells (not recorded which) from PBMCs. V usage is TRBV24-1 and J usage is TRBJ2-6, with 10 bases matching TRBD1. The receptor was isolated from a human donor in good health, serving as a control. The CDR3 protein is CATSGPFGTGDSGANVLTL. CDR3 DNA: TGTGCCACCAGTGGCCCCTTCGGGACAGGGGACTCTGGGGCCAACGTCCTGACTCTC.